The 21 T cell receptor beta chains given below trace back to one sample, sequenced in a study of identical twins. MiXCR was run by TCRdb on the 5' RACE reads, yielding one entry per CDR3 protein. The repertoire holds roughly 350,000 distinct CDR3 sequences, with around 9.7% as singletons. The sequencing sample was made of naive T cells sorted from blood. The source is a woman aged 50 to 60 in good health.

This clonotype was found a few times. The chain recombines TRBV9 with TRBJ2-1, with 12 bases fitting TRBD2. Germline trimming cut 5 bases from V and 6 bases from J; bases unmatched to any gene: 6. Germline loops: CDR1 SGDLS, CDR2 YYNGEE. The CDR3 spans 15 residues. The CDR3 loop is CASSASGRALNEQFF. CDR3 DNA sequence: TGTGCCAGCAGTGCTAGCGGGAGGGCCCTCAATGAGCAGTTCTTC.

In this sample, this clonotype turned up a few times. The genes are TRBV12-3 or TRBV12-4 and TRBJ1-5; maybe TRBD1 (5 bases). The length of the CDR3 is 15 residues. V was cut by 5 bases and J by 3 bases, with 14 bases left in between. In DNA, the CDR3 is TGTGCCAGCAGTCCTGTTGGGGGTAACAATCAGCCCCAGCATTTT. Protein product: CASSPVGGNNQPQHF.

The chain links TRBV12-3 or TRBV12-4 to TRBJ2-3; 9 nucleotides line up with TRBD2. The ends lost 7 bases at V and 1 base at J; junction bases unmatched: 6. This CDR3 region has 15 residues. For the CDR3, the DNA is TGTGCCAGCACTGGCGGGAGGGCTGGCACAGATACGCAGTATTTT. Translating gives CASTGGRAGTDTQYF.

The chain couples TRBV29-1 to TRBJ2-7; 8 nucleotides match TRBD1. CDR1 SQVTM and CDR2 ANQGSEA come from the germline V gene. This CDR3 is built from 15 residues. With 7 bases clipped from V and 0 bases from J, the junction kept 11 bases outside the gene matches. The CDR3 here is CSDADRAISSYEQYF. The CDR3 DNA reads as TGCAGCGACGCGGACAGGGCCATTAGCTCCTACGAGCAGTACTTC.

The CDR3 loop reads CASSPGTLGYNEQFF. In DNA, the CDR3 is TGTGCCAGCAGCCCTGGGACGTTAGGTTACAATGAGCAGTTCTTC. The chain is built from TRBV7-3 and TRBJ2-1, with D perhaps TRBD1 or TRBD2 (5 bases each). This CDR3 region has 15 residues. Germline CDR1 SGHTA, CDR2 FQGTGA. V dropped 5 bases and J dropped 4 bases, with 15 bases sitting between them. Combining the CDR3 with reference TRBV7-3 and TRBJ2-1 gives the whole variable domain GAGVSQTPSNKVTEKGKYVELRCDPISGHTALYWYRQSLGQGPEFLIYFQGTGAADDSGLPNDRFFAVRPEGSVSTLKIQRTERGDSAVYLCASSPGTLGYNEQFFGPGTRLTVL.

The rearrangement uses TRBV5-1 and TRBJ2-6; no clear D gene. Deletions cut 0 bases from V and 2 bases from J, with 6 bases between. Germline CDR1 is SGHRS and CDR2 is YFSETQ. The CDR3 sequence is 15 residues long. In nucleotides, the CDR3 is TGCGCCAGCAGCTTGGTCGCCCCTGGGGCCAACGTCCTGACTTTC. Protein sequence: CASSLVAPGANVLTF.

V gene TRBV28 combines with J gene TRBJ2-7; a weak D match, TRBD2 (7 bases). V was trimmed by 6 bases and J by 6 bases, leaving 18 bases between them. CDR1 and CDR2 (germline): MDHEN, SYDVKM. The CDR3 spans 14 residues. The CDR3 spells CASREGGGLSEQYV. CDR3 in DNA: TGTGCCAGCAGAGAAGGGGGGGGGTTATCCGAGCAGTACGTC.

This clonotype was recorded many times. At one end the junction does not follow the germline gene, possibly because of a read error. V and J are TRBV12-3 or TRBV12-4 and TRBJ2-1; 11 positions match TRBD2. The CDR3 contains 15 residues. The CDR3 DNA reads as TGTGCCAGCAGTCTAGCGGGGGGAACAATAAATGAGCAGTTCTTC. This encodes CASSLAGGTINEQFF.

This clonotype was recorded many times. The chain couples TRBV20-1 to TRBJ1-2; TRBD1 aligns across 11 bases. CDR1 and CDR2 (germline): DFQATT, SNEGSKA (reference sequence). Germline trimming cut 6 bases from V and 0 bases from J; bases unmatched to any gene: 12. The CDR3 covers 17 residues. The CDR3 is CSAPDRGRELANYGYTF. CDR3 DNA: TGCAGTGCCCCGGACAGGGGGCGCGAATTAGCTAACTATGGCTACACCTTC.

This clonotype was recorded once. This chain joins TRBV20-1 and TRBJ2-7, with 9 bases matching TRBD1. V was clipped by 0 bases and J by 1 base; unmatched bases: 4. Germline CDR1 and CDR2: DFQATT and SNEGSKA (reference sequence). The CDR3 sequence is 15 residues long. The chain's CDR3 is CSARDRTGASYEQYF. The CDR3 coding sequence is TGCAGTGCTAGAGATCGGACAGGGGCATCCTACGAGCAGTACTTC.

The rearrangement joins TRBV11-3 to TRBJ2-1; D might be TRBD1 (5 bases). The CDR3 is 16 amino acids. Trimming stripped 0 bases from V and 5 bases from J, with 14 bases between. Per the germline V gene, CDR1 is SGHNT and CDR2 is YENEEA. The CDR3: CASSLESAPGNNEQFF. The CDR3 nucleotides are TGTGCCAGCAGCTTAGAATCGGCGCCAGGGAACAATGAGCAGTTCTTC.

The table lists this clonotype with a few counts. V is TRBV12-3 or TRBV12-4 and J is TRBJ1-5; a possible D gene is TRBD1 (6 bases). Trimming removed 2 bases at V and 7 bases at J, with 12 bases between. The CDR3 consists of 14 residues. CDR3 nucleotide sequence: TGTGCCAGCAGTTTAAACAGGGTCGAGCAGCCCCAGCATTTT. It translates to CASSLNRVEQPQHF.

The V and J genes are TRBV20-1 and TRBJ2-7, with 8 bases aligning to TRBD2. The CDR3 runs 15 residues. Trimming took 3 bases from V and 0 from J; bases not matched to a gene: 7. Per germline, CDR1 DFQATT and CDR2 SNEGSKA (reference sequence). The CDR3: CSARGRREVSYEQYF. The CDR3 nucleotides read TGCAGTGCTAGGGGGAGGCGGGAGGTCTCCTACGAGCAGTACTTC.

The chain joins TRBV29-1 to TRBJ2-5; 7 nucleotides line up with TRBD2. This CDR3 is built from 16 residues. CDR1 and CDR2 (germline): SQVTM, ANQGSEA. J was trimmed by 5 bases and V by 5 bases; bases with no gene match: 17. CDR3 region: CSVLRDYRELWETQYF. The CDR3 bases are TGCAGCGTTCTCCGGGACTACCGGGAGCTTTGGGAGACCCAGTACTTC.

J is TRBJ1-1 and V is TRBV29-1, with D possibly matching TRBD1 (5 bases). V lost 7 bases to trimming and J lost 10 bases, with 13 bases between them. Germline V gene data show CDR1 as SQVTM and CDR2 as ANQGSEA. This CDR3 is built from 10 residues. CDR3 sequence reads: CSGGGGTAFF. DNA for the CDR3: TGCAGCGGGGGCGGTGGTACAGCTTTCTTT.

The chain has TRBV15 and TRBJ1-1; no firm D call. The CDR3 has 14 residues. The V and J ends lost 0 bases and 6 bases respectively, with 11 bases between them. The germline CDR1 and CDR2 sequences are LNHNV and YYDKDF (reference sequence). CDR3 region: CATSRDGVRAEAFF. The CDR3 region has the DNA TGTGCCACCAGCAGAGATGGGGTAAGGGCTGAAGCTTTCTTT.

This clonotype was recorded many times. V gene TRBV4-2 combines with J gene TRBJ1-4; D gene ambiguous. This CDR3 region has 16 residues. Trimming shortened V by 4 bases and J by 5 bases, and 17 bases separated the two germline ends. The germline V gene has CDR1 LGHNA and CDR2 YNFKEQ. The DNA of the CDR3 is TGTGCCAGCAGCCCAAGAGGAAGGCAGCCGAATGAAAAACTGTTTTTT. Translated: CASSPRGRQPNEKLFF.

This clonotype was counted between two and nine times. The chain carries TRBV4-1 and TRBJ1-6, with D unresolved. From germline, CDR1 is MGHRA and CDR2 YSYEKL. V shed 1 base and J shed 11 bases, with 12 bases lying between them. This CDR3 region has 14 residues. The CDR3 sequence is CASSQVGVWTPLHF. The CDR3 bases are TGCGCCAGCAGCCAAGTCGGGGTATGGACACCCCTCCACTTT.

This clonotype has more than one count but fewer than ten. Relative to the germline gene, one junction end is altered; a read error may explain this. The chain recombines TRBV7-8 with TRBJ1-1; 8 nucleotides agree with TRBD1. The CDR3 is 13 amino acids. The germline V gene has CDR1 SGHVS and CDR2 FQNEAQ. CDR3 region: CASSRDRGTEVFF. CDR3 bases: TGTGCCAGCAGCAGAGACAGGGGCACTGAAGTTTTCTTT.

In this sample, this clonotype turned up many times. The genes are TRBV6-1 and TRBJ2-2, with D hard to call. Germline V gives CDR1 MNHNS, CDR2 SASEGT. The length of the CDR3 is 13 residues. V shed 6 bases and J shed 9 bases, with 14 bases lying between them. The CDR3 nucleotides read TGTGCCAGCAGCAACGAGTGGTCGAGGGAGCTGTTTTTT. Its protein is CASSNEWSRELFF.

The table lists this clonotype with a few counts. V and J are TRBV20-1 and TRBJ2-1; a possible D gene is TRBD2 (6 bases). V lost 1 base and J lost 7, with 17 bases in between. CDR1 is DFQATT and CDR2 is SNEGSKA in the germline V gene (reference sequence). CDR3 length: 15 amino acids. The CDR3 protein is CSARGFGTPKNEQFF. The CDR3 bases are TGCAGTGCTAGAGGTTTCGGGACTCCCAAGAATGAGCAGTTCTTC.